The 29 T cell receptor beta chains below were found in one sample sequenced in a study of T-cell memory formation after mild COVID-19 (dated by TCRdb to the early 2020s). Receptor libraries were prepared by 5' RACE. TCRdb names Illumina NovaSeq 6000 as the instrument used. The public reads were reprocessed in TCRdb via fastp at Q25 and MiXCR, keeping in-frame beta chains. Every distinct CDR3 protein forms one entry, paired with its most common genes and DNA. Here the sample has more than 300,000 distinct CDR3 sequences; more than 13% occur a single time. The ten largest make up about 21% of the sample. Sequenced sample: PBMCs or a T cell subset sorted from them (not recorded which). The origin of the receptors is a man aged 18 to 29 who had mild COVID-19 (a few samples of this study predate the infection). The sample titles of this study are shuffled in the database, so cell type and time point are left out; the donor was told from shared clones.

There are a few counts of this clonotype. The chain uses TRBV20-1 and TRBJ1-4, with a weak D call TRBD1 (6 bases). With 3 bases removed from V and 8 bases from J, the gap between germline ends came to 13 bases. The CDR3 contains 13 residues. Germline V gene sequence: CDR1 DFQATT, CDR2 SNEGSKA (reference sequence). CDR3 sequence reads: CSARGRGGEKLFF. Written as DNA, the CDR3 is TGCAGTGCTAGGGGTCGGGGGGGCGAAAAACTGTTTTTT.

Ten or more counts support this clonotype. This sequence joins TRBV5-1 and TRBJ1-1; D is ambiguous. The CDR3 extends over 14 amino acids. V was pared by 0 bases and J by 1 base, with 7 bases between. Germline values: CDR1 SGHRS, CDR2 YFSETQ. CDR3 in amino acids: CASSLDSSNTEAFF. The CDR3 nucleotides are TGCGCCAGCAGCTTGGACAGCTCGAACACTGAAGCTTTCTTT.

The chain couples TRBV30 to TRBJ2-2; perhaps TRBD2 as D (6 bases). Germline CDR1 reads GTSNPN; CDR2 reads SVGIG (reference sequence). The CDR3 has 14 residues. V lost 4 bases and J 6 bases, leaving 15 bases between the germline ends. CDR3: CAWISAGGPGELFF. The CDR3, as DNA: TGTGCCTGGATAAGTGCCGGGGGTCCCGGGGAGCTGTTTTTT.

This sequence joins TRBV4-1 and TRBJ2-6; 11 nucleotides agree with TRBD1. The germline gives CDR1 MGHRA, CDR2 YSYEKL. This CDR3 is 19 amino acids long. The trim removed 1 base at V and 3 bases at J, leaving 8 bases unmatched. The CDR3 DNA reads as TGCGCCAGCAGCCAAGTCCCGGGACAGGGGGTCGATGGGGCCAACGTCCTGACTTTC. Protein sequence: CASSQVPGQGVDGANVLTF.

V usage is TRBV6-5 and J usage is TRBJ2-7; a weak D match, TRBD2 (5 bases). The CDR3 contains 14 residues. Per germline, CDR1 MNHEY and CDR2 SVGAGI. V was trimmed by 10 bases and J by 2 bases, leaving 18 bases between them. CDR3 DNA sequence: TGTGCCACCCGACCCCAGAGGGTAACCTACGAGCAGTACTTC. Translated: CATRPQRVTYEQYF.

This clonotype has ten or more counts. CDR3 in amino acids: CASRGTGQETQYF. CDR3 in DNA: TGTGCCAGCAGGGGGACAGGTCAAGAGACCCAGTACTTC. The chain combines TRBV6-1 with TRBJ2-5; 8 nucleotides line up with TRBD1. With V trimmed by 6 bases and J by 2 bases, 2 bases remained unmatched. CDR1 is MNHNS and CDR2 is SASEGT in the germline V gene. The CDR3 runs 13 residues.

This clonotype was detected a few times. The gene calls are TRBV15 and TRBJ2-7, with D perhaps TRBD2 (7 bases). Per the germline V gene, CDR1 is LNHNV and CDR2 is YYDKDF (reference sequence). The CDR3 covers 17 residues. V lost 2 bases and J 0 bases, leaving 17 bases between the germline ends. In DNA, the CDR3 is TGTGCCACCAGCAGATCCTGGGGGGGGGCCAGCTCCTACGAGCAGTACTTC. It specifies CATSRSWGGASSYEQYF.

The chain employs TRBV7-9 and TRBJ1-4; no clear D. The CDR3 runs 12 residues. Germline V lookup: CDR1 SEHNR, CDR2 FQNEAQ (reference sequence). V lost 4 bases and J 7 bases, leaving 7 bases between the germline ends. The CDR3 DNA follows: TGTGCCAGCAGCTCCGGTAGTGAAAAACTGTTTTTT. It encodes CASSSGSEKLFF.

V usage is TRBV6-2 or TRBV6-3 and J usage is TRBJ2-2; possibly TRBD1 or TRBD2 for D (5 bases each). The CDR3 loop spans 15 amino acids. V was pared by 2 bases and J by 9 bases, with 16 bases between. Germline V lookup: CDR1 MNHEY, CDR2 SVGEGT. CDR3 sequence (DNA): TGTGCCAGCAGTTACGGGACCGCGCCCCTCCGGGAGCTGTTTTTT. Translating gives CASSYGTAPLRELFF.

In regard to this clonotype: Germline is not matched at one junction end, which may reflect a read error. V gene TRBV3-1 combines with J gene TRBJ1-6; 9 nucleotides align to TRBD1. This CDR3 spans 15 amino acids. Looked up from germline, CDR1 is LGHDT and CDR2 is YNNKEL (reference sequence). The CDR3 DNA reads as TGTGCCATCAGCCAAGTTTACAGGGGGCGTTCACCCCTCCACTTT. It is translated as CAISQVYRGRSPLHF. Full variable domain (remainder filled in from reference TRBV3-1 and TRBJ1-6): DTAVSQTPKYLVTQMGNDKSIKCEQNLGHDTMYWYKQDSKKFLKIMFSYNNKELIINETVPNRFSPKSPDKAHLNLHINSLELGDSAVYFCAISQVYRGRSPLHFGNGTRLTVT.

There are a few counts of this clonotype. The chain employs TRBV4-2 and TRBJ1-5; TRBD1 aligns across 8 bases. The CDR3 loop spans 14 amino acids. The germline V gene encodes CDR1 LGHNA and CDR2 YNFKEQ. After removal of 4 bases from V and 7 bases from J, the junction contained 6 bases not matched to a gene. The CDR3 reads CASSLPGGDQPQHF. The CDR3 region has the DNA TGTGCCAGCAGCCTACCAGGGGGCGACCAGCCCCAGCATTTT.

This clonotype was recorded a few times. The chain has TRBV4-3 and TRBJ2-1; D might be TRBD1 (6 bases). CDR3 length: 17 residues. CDR1 and CDR2 from the germline V gene are LGHNA and YSLEER. The V and J ends lost 3 bases and 4 bases respectively, with 19 bases between them. The CDR3 loop reads CASSQGAAPFAYNEQFF. The CDR3 nucleotides are TGCGCCAGCAGCCAGGGGGCGGCTCCATTCGCATACAATGAGCAGTTCTTC.

This clonotype has at least ten counts. CDR3 in DNA: TGCGCCAGCAGCCTCTCTTTCGGGGGGGCTCCAGATACGCAGTATTTT. Its protein is CASSLSFGGAPDTQYF. V usage is TRBV4-3 and J usage is TRBJ2-3; 8 bases are a match to TRBD2. CDR1 LGHNA and CDR2 YSLEER come from the germline V gene. V gave up 4 bases and J gave up 4 bases; unmatched junction bases: 10. The CDR3 extends over 16 amino acids.

This clonotype came up many times. The V call is TRBV10-3, the J call TRBJ2-5; D not certain. V gave up 10 bases and J gave up 3 bases, with 3 bases separating them. Germline lookup yields CDR1 ENHRY and CDR2 SYGVKD. The CDR3 runs to 9 residues. CDR3 loop: CATEETQYF. The DNA for the CDR3 is TGTGCCACCGAAGAGACCCAGTACTTC.

This clonotype was observed a few times. The V gene is TRBV6-6, the J gene TRBJ1-1, with TRBD1 as a possible D gene (6 bases). Per germline, CDR1 MNHNY and CDR2 SVGAGI (reference sequence). V was cut by 7 bases and J by 4 bases, with 16 bases left in between. The CDR3 extends over 14 amino acids. CDR3 in amino acids: CASTLRGGSTEAFF. In nucleotides, the CDR3 is TGTGCCAGCACCCTCAGGGGCGGGAGCACTGAAGCTTTCTTT.

This clonotype was detected a few times. Here the CDR3 reads CSVPFRGHGTEAFF. CDR3 bases: TGCAGCGTTCCGTTCAGGGGGCACGGCACTGAAGCTTTCTTT. The V and J genes are TRBV29-1 and TRBJ1-1, with TRBD1 matching over 8 bases. The CDR3 totals 14 residues. Germline V CDR1 and CDR2: SQVTM, ANQGSEA. The trim removed 5 bases at V and 4 bases at J, leaving 9 bases unmatched.

The rearrangement links TRBV5-4 to TRBJ2-5, with D perhaps matching TRBD2 (6 bases). V was shortened by 3 bases and J by 4 bases, with 13 bases between the two germline ends. The germline CDR1 and CDR2 sequences are SGHNT and YYREEE (reference sequence). The CDR3 is 14 amino acids. DNA of the CDR3: TGTGCCAGCAGCTCCCAAGCCGGGGGAGAGACCCAGTACTTC. This codes for CASSSQAGGETQYF.

Ten or more counts support this clonotype. Mismatch with germline at one junction end may stem from a read error. The chain couples TRBV12-3 or TRBV12-4 to TRBJ1-3, with D unclear. This CDR3 region has 13 residues. CDR3 residues: CASSLGSGNTIYF. The CDR3 DNA sequence: TGTGCCAGCAGCTTAGGCTCTGGAAACACCATATATTTT.

The rearrangement joins TRBV7-9 to TRBJ1-2; 10 bases are shared with TRBD1. The CDR3 runs to 16 residues. Looked up from germline, CDR1 is SEHNR and CDR2 is FQNEAQ (reference sequence). J lost 6 bases, V lost 5 bases, and 12 bases had no gene match. The CDR3 DNA follows: TGTGCCAGCAGCACGGCCGACAGGGGGCTCCCCGATGGCTACACCTTC. It encodes CASSTADRGLPDGYTF. Variable domain in full (rest from reference TRBV7-9 and TRBJ1-2): DTGVSQNPRHKITKRGQNVTFRCDPISEHNRLYWYRQTLGQGPEFLTYFQNEAQLEKSRLLSDRFSAERPKGSFSTLEIQRTEQGDSAMYLCASSTADRGLPDGYTFGSGTRLTVV.

This clonotype occurred once. A much larger clone sits a single nucleotide away, making a read error possible. The chain joins TRBV18 to TRBJ2-1, with D perhaps matching TRBD2 (5 bases). The CDR3 spans 15 residues. Germline values: CDR1 KGHSH, CDR2 LQKENI. The chain's CDR3 is CASSPQDLAYNEQLF. The DNA of the CDR3 is TGTGCCAGCTCACCACAGGACTTGGCCTACAATGAGCAGCTCTTC.

V usage is TRBV27 and J usage is TRBJ2-3; 8 nucleotides match TRBD2. The germline CDR1 and CDR2 sequences are MNHEY and SMNVEV (reference sequence). V dropped 6 bases and J dropped 7; count of bases not matched to a gene: 9. The CDR3 is made up of 14 amino acids. CDR3 DNA sequence: TGTGCCAGCAGCCGGGGGGGACGCGGGTATACGCAGTATTTT. This sequence encodes CASSRGGRGYTQYF.

This clonotype was counted only a few times. CDR3: CASSPPDRRKLFF. DNA of the CDR3: TGCGCCAGCAGCCCGCCAGACAGGCGCAAACTGTTTTTT. J is TRBJ1-4 and V is TRBV5-1, with D perhaps TRBD1 (6 bases). Germline lookup yields CDR1 SGHRS and CDR2 YFSETQ. V dropped 4 bases and J dropped 11 bases, with 15 bases sitting between them. CDR3 length equals 13 residues.

This clonotype has only a few counts. The chain combines TRBV5-1 with TRBJ2-1; D ambiguous. Trimming shortened V by 0 bases and J by 6 bases, and 25 bases separated the two germline ends. CDR1 is SGHRS, CDR2 YFSETQ, per germline. This CDR3 is 19 amino acids long. CDR3 nucleotides: TGCGCCAGCAGCTTGGTTCACGGAAATTACCCACCCGAGTTCAATGAGCAGTTCTTC. It encodes CASSLVHGNYPPEFNEQFF.

Only a few counts were recorded for this clonotype. CDR3 nucleotides: TGTGCCAGCAGTCCCGCCCGGGGGGCAAACACCGGGGAGCTGTTTTTT. Translated, it gives CASSPARGANTGELFF. V is TRBV27 and J is TRBJ2-2; tentatively, D is TRBD2 (7 bases). Trimming removed 5 bases from V and 2 bases from J, with 15 bases in between. Germline loops: CDR1 MNHEY, CDR2 SMNVEV (reference sequence). The length of the CDR3 is 16 residues.

The chain combines TRBV6-5 with TRBJ2-3, with TRBD2 as a possible D gene (7 bases). Per the germline V gene, CDR1 is MNHEY and CDR2 is SVGAGI. The CDR3 runs 17 residues. The V gene lost 5 bases and the J gene lost 1 base, with 19 bases spanning the gap. CDR3 coding DNA: TGTGCCAGCAGTCCCCCGGGCGGGGGCAAGGGCACAGATACGCAGTATTTT. It translates to CASSPPGGGKGTDTQYF.

The chain links TRBV20-1 to TRBJ2-3; tentatively, D is TRBD2 (6 bases). CDR1 is DFQATT, CDR2 SNEGSKA, per germline (reference sequence). The V end was cut by 5 bases, the J end by 9 bases, with 15 bases between. The CDR3 covers 12 residues. The CDR3 reads CSAGLSRGTQYF. CDR3 sequence (DNA): TGCAGTGCTGGACTGTCCCGGGGGACGCAGTATTTT.

The sample holds a few counts of this clonotype. The genes are TRBV7-9 and TRBJ2-1, with 8 bases that match TRBD2. The germline CDR1 and CDR2 sequences are SEHNR and FQNEAQ (reference sequence). The CDR3 runs to 15 residues. V lost 7 bases to trimming and J lost 6 bases; unmatched junction nucleotides: 11. CDR3 DNA: TGTGCCAGCACCCCCCTCGGGGGGGCCGTCAATGAGCAGTTCTTC. Amino acids: CASTPLGGAVNEQFF.

In this sample, this clonotype turned up many times. This sequence joins TRBV6-6 and TRBJ1-6; 8 bases match TRBD1. This CDR3 has 14 amino acids. V lost 4 bases and J lost 10; bases outside the gene matches: 6. CDR1 MNHNY and CDR2 SVGAGI come from the germline V gene (reference sequence). CDR3 nucleotides: TGTGCCAGCAGTTCCAGGGGGCCAGGGTCACCCCTCCACTTT. The encoded protein is CASSSRGPGSPLHF.

This clonotype was seen a few times. The chain joins TRBV19 to TRBJ1-2, with 9 nucleotides matching TRBD1. CDR1 and CDR2 from the germline V gene are LNHDA and SQIVND (reference sequence). This CDR3 has 13 amino acids. V was clipped by 8 bases and J by 6 bases; unmatched bases: 7. The CDR3 protein is CASRGTGFDGYTF. In DNA form, the CDR3 reads TGTGCCAGTCGCGGGACAGGGTTTGATGGCTACACCTTC.